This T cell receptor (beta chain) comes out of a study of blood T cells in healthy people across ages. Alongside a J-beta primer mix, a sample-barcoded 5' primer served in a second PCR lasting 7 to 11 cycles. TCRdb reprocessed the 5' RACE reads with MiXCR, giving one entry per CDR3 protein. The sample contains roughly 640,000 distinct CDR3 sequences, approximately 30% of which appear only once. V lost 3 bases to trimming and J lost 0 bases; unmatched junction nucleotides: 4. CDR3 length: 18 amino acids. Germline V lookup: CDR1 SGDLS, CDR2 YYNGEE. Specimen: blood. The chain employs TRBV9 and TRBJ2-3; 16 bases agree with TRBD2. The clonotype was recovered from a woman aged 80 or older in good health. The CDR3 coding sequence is TGTGCCAGCAGCGCGGGGACTAGCGGGAGGGAAAGCACAGATACGCAGTATTTT. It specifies CASSAGTSGRESTDTQYF.